The TCR beta chain described here comes from a study of beta chain features in type 1 diabetes. Germline lookup yields CDR1 MNHEY and CDR2 SVGAGI. The CDR3 loop spans 12 amino acids. V lost 6 bases and J lost 6, with 8 bases in between. This clone has only a few counts. Since all of the isolated RNA was reverse transcribed, expressed TCRB transcripts were what got sequenced. Only in-frame clones appear in the TCRdb table, and some are missing; sequencing was by immunoSEQ multiplex PCR. The sample carries 120,000 to 150,000 clones, under 60% recorded once. The source is a man in his late teens or twenties in good health. V gene TRBV6-5 combines with J gene TRBJ2-2, with no clear D. The specimen sequenced was Tregs from blood. The CDR3 nucleotides read TGTGCCAGCAGACGGTGGTCCGGGGAGCTGTTTTTT. Protein: CASRRWSGELFF.